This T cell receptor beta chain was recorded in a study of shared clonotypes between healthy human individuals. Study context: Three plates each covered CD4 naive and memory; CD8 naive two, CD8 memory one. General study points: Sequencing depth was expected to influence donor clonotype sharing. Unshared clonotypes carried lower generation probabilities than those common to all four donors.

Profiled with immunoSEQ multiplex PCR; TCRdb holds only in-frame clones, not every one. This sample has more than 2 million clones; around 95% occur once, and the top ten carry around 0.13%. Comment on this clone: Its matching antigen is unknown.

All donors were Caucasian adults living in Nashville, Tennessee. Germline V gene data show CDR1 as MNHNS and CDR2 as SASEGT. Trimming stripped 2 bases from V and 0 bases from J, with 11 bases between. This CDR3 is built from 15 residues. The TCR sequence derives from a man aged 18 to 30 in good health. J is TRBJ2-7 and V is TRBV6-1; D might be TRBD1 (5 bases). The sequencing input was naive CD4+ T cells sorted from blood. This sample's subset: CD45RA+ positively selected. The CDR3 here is CASSEQMGRSYEQYF. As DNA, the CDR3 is TGTGCCAGCAGTGAACAAATGGGGCGCTCCTACGAGCAGTACTTC.